These 29 T cell receptor beta chains were sequenced from one sample in a study of CD8 T cells in ankylosing spondylitis. TCRdb re-called the 5' RACE reads with MiXCR, one entry per CDR3 protein. The sample lists approximately 300,000 distinct CDR3 sequences, around 20% occurring once. The specimen was blood, either unsorted or a sorted T cell fraction (not recorded which). The receptor set was obtained from a female donor with ankylosing spondylitis or in good health (not recorded which).

The CDR3 protein is CSARWGGYEQYF. In DNA form, the CDR3 reads TGCAGTGCTAGGTGGGGGGGCTACGAGCAGTACTTC. This chain joins TRBV20-1 and TRBJ2-7, with 7 bases that match TRBD2. V trimming: 3 bases; J trimming: 3 bases; junction bases outside the gene matches: 2. Germline V gene data show CDR1 as DFQATT and CDR2 as SNEGSKA (reference sequence). The CDR3 consists of 12 residues.

This clonotype has a handful of counts. The V gene is TRBV19, the J gene TRBJ1-5; D gene ambiguous. CDR3 size: 12 residues. Germline values: CDR1 LNHDA, CDR2 SQIVND (reference sequence). Trimming took 6 bases from V and 5 from J, leaving 8 bases between them. CDR3 nucleotide sequence: TGTGCCAGTAGAAGGGTGGATCAGCCCCAGCATTTT. This translates into CASRRVDQPQHF. Full variable domain (remainder filled in from reference TRBV19 and TRBJ1-5): DGGITQSPKYLFRKEGQNVTLSCEQNLNHDAMYWYRQDPGQGLRLIYYSQIVNDFQKGDIAEGYSVSREKKESFPLTVTSAQKNPTAFYLCASRRVDQPQHFGDGTRLSIL.

This clonotype occurred a few times. This sequence joins TRBV6-1 and TRBJ2-7; possible D gene TRBD1, 5 bases. The CDR3 covers 14 residues. From germline, CDR1 is MNHNS and CDR2 SASEGT. Deletions cut 4 bases from V and 3 bases from J, with 13 bases between. The CDR3 DNA is TGTGCCAGCAGTGTATTACAGGAGATCTACGAGCAGTACTTC. Residues: CASSVLQEIYEQYF.

The chain links TRBV20-1 to TRBJ2-1; 13 bases agree with TRBD2. V lost 4 bases, J lost 7 bases, and 4 bases stayed unmatched. Germline lookup yields CDR1 DFQATT and CDR2 SNEGSKA (reference sequence). The CDR3 is 14 residues long. CDR3 in amino acids: CSAKTSGRINEQFF. CDR3 nucleotides: TGCAGTGCTAAGACTAGCGGGAGGATAAATGAGCAGTTCTTC.

This clonotype was counted at least ten times. The V and J genes are TRBV25-1 and TRBJ2-4; the D gene could be TRBD1 or TRBD2 (5 bases each). V lost 3 bases to trimming and J lost 3 bases, with 15 bases between them. The CDR3 totals 16 residues. CDR1 and CDR2 from the germline V gene are MGHDK and SYGVNS. CDR3 nucleotides: TGTGCCAGCAGTGATCAGGGACGTAGTGGCAAAAACATTCAGTACTTC. Translation: CASSDQGRSGKNIQYF.

The chain carries TRBV20-1 and TRBJ1-6; 7 bases align to TRBD1. This CDR3 has 13 amino acids. The germline gives CDR1 DFQATT, CDR2 SNEGSKA (reference sequence). V lost 6 bases, J lost 6 bases, and 5 bases stayed unmatched. Written as DNA, the CDR3 is TGCAGTGCAGTGACAGGGACTAATTCACCCCTCCACTTT. This codes for CSAVTGTNSPLHF.

In this sample, this clonotype turned up a few times. The V gene is TRBV5-4, the J gene TRBJ2-3; D is unclear. The CDR3 covers 13 residues. The V gene's germline CDR1 is SGHNT and CDR2 YYREEE (reference sequence). Trimming took off 4 bases at V and 7 bases at J, with 13 bases between the two ends. The CDR3 bases are TGTGCCAGCAGCCGGAACGGCCCTTATACGCAGTATTTT. The encoded protein is CASSRNGPYTQYF.

The table lists this clonotype with a few counts. A read error may produce the germline difference seen at one junction end. This chain joins TRBV24-1 and TRBJ2-1; 9 bases align to TRBD1. Germline CDR1 reads KGHDR; CDR2 reads SFDVKD. The CDR3 length is 14 residues. In DNA form, the CDR3 reads TGTGCCACCAGTGAAACCCCCGGGACAGGGAAGAAGTACTTC. Encoded protein: CATSETPGTGKKYF.

The sample holds many counts of this clonotype. The chain has TRBV20-1 and TRBJ2-1, with D hard to call. This CDR3 spans 13 amino acids. Per the germline V gene, CDR1 is DFQATT and CDR2 is SNEGSKA (reference sequence). The ends were cut back, 5 bases at V and 6 bases at J, with 14 bases in the middle. CDR3 residues: CSAPVNIGNEQFF. The CDR3 DNA reads TGCAGTGCTCCCGTTAATATCGGCAATGAGCAGTTCTTC.

This rearrangement joins TRBV12-3 or TRBV12-4 to TRBJ2-5, with 9 bases aligning to TRBD1. There are 17 residues in the CDR3. The V gene end was trimmed by 2 bases and the J gene end by 4 bases; junction bases not matched to a gene: 11. This chain's CDR3 is CASSLSWPQGAGETQYF. DNA of the CDR3: TGTGCCAGCAGTTTATCTTGGCCACAGGGGGCAGGAGAGACCCAGTACTTC.

This clonotype came up a few times. This chain connects TRBV10-3 to TRBJ1-2; perhaps TRBD1 as D (6 bases). The germline V gene encodes CDR1 ENHRY and CDR2 SYGVKD. The CDR3 loop spans 13 amino acids. Trimming removed 7 bases at V and 0 bases at J, with 9 bases between. The CDR3 DNA follows: TGTGCCATCACCAGGGGTCCTAACTATGGCTACACCTTC. Its translation: CAITRGPNYGYTF.

This rearrangement joins TRBV10-1 to TRBJ2-1; D gene ambiguous. Trimming cost V 2 bases and J 4 bases, with 9 bases left between them. The V gene's germline CDR1 is WNHNN and CDR2 SYGVQD (reference sequence). The CDR3 sequence is 14 residues long. The DNA for the CDR3 is TGCGCCAGCAGTGAGATGTCCGAATACAATGAGCAGTTCTTC. Amino acid sequence: CASSEMSEYNEQFF.

This clonotype was detected a few times. The chain is built from TRBV19 and TRBJ1-4; D ambiguous. The CDR3 consists of 12 residues. Trimming pared 11 bases from V and 2 bases from J, leaving 9 bases between. Germline CDR1 reads LNHDA; CDR2 reads SQIVND (reference sequence). In DNA, the CDR3 is TGTGCCGGGAGAGGGACTAATGAAAAACTGTTTTTT. Translated, it gives CAGRGTNEKLFF.

The chain carries TRBV9 and TRBJ2-1; TRBD2 agrees at 12 bases. The CDR3 has 16 residues. V shed 3 bases, J shed 8 bases, and the junction held 9 bases outside the gene matches. Germline CDR1 reads SGDLS; CDR2 reads YYNGEE. The CDR3, as DNA: TGTGCCAGCAGCGCGACTAGCGGGAGAAATCTCGATGAGCAGTTCTTC. Amino acids: CASSATSGRNLDEQFF. Drawing the rest from reference TRBV9 and TRBJ2-1, the complete variable domain is DSGVTQTPKHLITATGQRVTLRCSPRSGDLSVYWYQQSLDQGLQFLIQYYNGEERAKGNILERFSAQQFPDLHSELNLSSLELGDSALYFCASSATSGRNLDEQFFGPGTRLTVL.

This clonotype was recorded at least ten times. The CDR3 sequence: CASHRGGELFF. The CDR3 region has the DNA TGTGCCAGCCATCGCGGCGGGGAGCTGTTTTTT. The J gene is TRBJ2-2, the V gene TRBV6-5; D is ambiguous. Germline CDR1 is MNHEY and CDR2 is SVGAGI. CDR3 length equals 11 residues. Trimming shortened V by 8 bases and J by 7 bases, and 8 bases separated the two germline ends.

CDR3 sequence reads: CSARLGVNYGYTF. The CDR3 coding sequence is TGCAGTGCTAGATTGGGGGTTAACTATGGCTACACCTTC. The J gene is TRBJ1-2, the V gene TRBV20-1; D may be TRBD1 (5 bases). The V gene lost 2 bases and the J gene lost 1 base, with 8 bases spanning the gap. This CDR3 contains 13 residues. Germline V gives CDR1 DFQATT, CDR2 SNEGSKA (reference sequence).

This clonotype showed up just a few times. The V and J genes are TRBV2 and TRBJ1-1; no firm D call. Between the trimmed V and J ends, which lost 6 bases and 7 bases, there was a span of 15 bases. This CDR3 comprises 13 residues. The germline gives CDR1 SNHLY, CDR2 FYNNEI. This CDR3 is CASRVDGWVEAFF. Written as DNA, the CDR3 is TGTGCCAGCAGGGTGGACGGGTGGGTTGAAGCTTTCTTT. The variable domain in full, with the rest retrieved from reference TRBV2 and TRBJ1-1, is EPEVTQTPSHQVTQMGQEVILRCVPISNHLYFYWYRQILGQKVEFLVSFYNNEISEKSEIFDDQFSVERPDGSNFTLKIRSTKLEDSAMYFCASRVDGWVEAFFGQGTRLTVV.

The CDR3 is CASSLAPPFANTGELFF. The CDR3 region has the DNA TGTGCCAGCAGCTTAGCCCCGCCGTTCGCGAACACCGGGGAGCTGTTTTTT. The rearrangement joins TRBV7-6 to TRBJ2-2; no clear D gene. There are 17 residues in the CDR3. Trimming shortened V by 0 bases and J by 0 bases, and 11 bases separated the two germline ends. Germline CDR1 SGHVS, CDR2 FNYEAQ. Supplemented by reference TRBV7-6 and TRBJ2-2, the full variable domain reads GAGVSQSPRYKVTKRGQDVALRCDPISGHVSLYWYRQALGQGPEFLTYFNYEAQQDKSGLPNDRFSAERPEGSISTLTIQRTEQRDSAMYRCASSLAPPFANTGELFFGEGSRLTVL.

This clonotype was seen once. A clone one base away is much larger, so this may be a read error. J is TRBJ2-5 and V is TRBV20-1; D is unresolved. Germline CDR1 reads DFQATT; CDR2 reads SNEGSKA (reference sequence). The ends were cut back, 0 bases at V and 2 bases at J, with 10 bases in the middle. The CDR3 runs to 14 residues. The CDR3, as DNA: TGCAGTGCTAGAGAGGGTAACTGTCAAGAGACCCAGTACTTC. Translated, it gives CSAREGNCQETQYF.

This clonotype was seen a handful of times. This chain joins TRBV7-9 and TRBJ2-1, with 8 bases identical to TRBD1. CDR1 SEHNR and CDR2 FQNEAQ come from the germline V gene (reference sequence). The V and J ends lost 5 bases and 12 bases, in that order; junction bases with no gene match: 15. This CDR3 has 15 residues. This CDR3 reads CASSTDRGITSGQFF. As DNA, the CDR3 is TGTGCCAGCAGCACAGACAGGGGTATAACATCGGGGCAGTTCTTC.

The chain is built from TRBV2 and TRBJ2-7; TRBD1 aligns across 7 bases. V shed 5 bases, J shed 0 bases, and the junction held 7 bases outside the gene matches. This CDR3 is built from 15 residues. Germline lookup yields CDR1 SNHLY and CDR2 FYNNEI. The CDR3 DNA follows: TGTGCCAGCAGTCAGGACAGGCGAAGCTCCTACGAGCAGTACTTC. Translating it yields CASSQDRRSSYEQYF.

The V call is TRBV29-1, the J call TRBJ1-1; D is unresolved. CDR1 and CDR2 from the germline V gene are SQVTM and ANQGSEA. This CDR3 region has 13 residues. Trimming stripped 7 bases from V and 3 bases from J, with 15 bases between. CDR3 amino acids: CSAGQSLDTEAFF. As DNA, the CDR3 is TGCAGCGCCGGGCAGAGTTTGGACACTGAAGCTTTCTTT.

This rearrangement joins TRBV2 to TRBJ2-4; 10 nucleotides match TRBD2. Germline V CDR1 and CDR2: SNHLY, FYNNEI. V lost 6 bases, J lost 15 bases, and 14 bases stayed unmatched. The CDR3 totals 14 residues. CDR3 amino acids: CASSPRLAGATPYF. CDR3 coding DNA: TGTGCCAGCAGCCCCCGGCTAGCGGGAGCCACCCCGTACTTC.

This clonotype has only a few counts. The genes are TRBV29-1 and TRBJ1-2; D call uncertain. V gave up 4 bases and J gave up 2 bases, with 8 bases separating them. The germline V gene encodes CDR1 SQVTM and CDR2 ANQGSEA. The CDR3 length is 12 residues. The CDR3 sequence is CSVASRNYGYTF. The DNA of the CDR3 is TGCAGCGTTGCTAGCCGCAACTATGGCTACACCTTC.

This clonotype was counted between two and nine times. V and J are TRBV5-1 and TRBJ2-7; D could derive from TRBD1 or TRBD2 (5 bases each). Germline V gene lookup returns CDR1 SGHRS and CDR2 YFSETQ. The V end was cut by 0 bases, the J end by 2 bases, with 12 bases between. This CDR3 contains 15 residues. The CDR3 reads CASSLAGDGTYEQYF. The CDR3 nucleotides read TGCGCCAGCAGCTTGGCCGGGGACGGTACCTACGAGCAGTACTTC.

The chain combines TRBV5-1 with TRBJ2-7; 8 nucleotides align to TRBD1. Germline CDR1 and CDR2: SGHRS and YFSETQ. V was clipped by 4 bases and J by 5 bases; unmatched bases: 8. The CDR3 spans 14 residues. The CDR3 reads CASSPDGTGDEQYF. The CDR3 nucleotides read TGCGCCAGCAGCCCCGATGGGACAGGAGACGAGCAGTACTTC.

The table lists this clonotype with a few counts. J is TRBJ1-4 and V is TRBV12-3 or TRBV12-4; D gene uncertain. Trimming cost V 4 bases and J 8 bases, with 14 bases left between them. The CDR3 contains 14 residues. Written as DNA, the CDR3 is TGTGCCAGCAGTTATGGCCGGAGGTGGGAAAAACTGTTTTTT. Translating gives CASSYGRRWEKLFF.

The chain employs TRBV7-2 and TRBJ1-1; 7 bases map to TRBD1. CDR1 SGHTA and CDR2 FQGNSA come from the germline V gene. Trimming removed 3 bases from V and 5 bases from J; junction bases left unmatched: 6. The CDR3 covers 14 residues. The CDR3 here is CASSFRGSRTEAFF. CDR3 bases: TGTGCCAGCAGCTTCAGGGGGTCGCGGACTGAAGCTTTCTTT.

The rearrangement uses TRBV20-1 and TRBJ2-3, with D tentatively TRBD2 (5 bases). The CDR3 is 14 amino acids. CDR1 is DFQATT and CDR2 is SNEGSKA in the germline V gene (reference sequence). Between the trimmed V and J ends, which lost 5 bases and 3 bases, there was a span of 15 bases. The CDR3 nucleotides read TGCAGTGCTCCCAGAGCGTCGGGGACAGATACGCAGTATTTT. It yields the protein CSAPRASGTDTQYF.